This entry concerns a single TCR beta chain. One end of the junction fails to match germline, which may point to a read error. Someone took the PBMCs out of more than 9 ml of fresh peripheral blood. As the template, RNA transcripts were used to amplify TCR beta CDR3 regions. RT-PCR was first run with HTBI primers, then multiplex PCR in a second round. TCRdb called the multiplex PCR reads again in MiXCR, with one record for every CDR3 protein. This sample has about 180,000 distinct CDR3 sequences, with roughly two fifths found just once. This sample is drawn from a study of Graves' ophthalmopathy and Graves' hyperthyroidism. The source is a woman aged 35 to 49 with Graves' ophthalmopathy. The sequenced sample was peripheral blood.

CDR3 coding DNA: TGTGCCATCAGTGAGGGGGGAAGCGGCTACACCTTC. As protein: CAISEGGSGYTF. This chain uses TRBV6-1 with TRBJ1-2; tentatively, D is TRBD1 (6 bases). CDR1 is MNHNS, CDR2 SASEGT, per germline. This CDR3 contains 12 residues.